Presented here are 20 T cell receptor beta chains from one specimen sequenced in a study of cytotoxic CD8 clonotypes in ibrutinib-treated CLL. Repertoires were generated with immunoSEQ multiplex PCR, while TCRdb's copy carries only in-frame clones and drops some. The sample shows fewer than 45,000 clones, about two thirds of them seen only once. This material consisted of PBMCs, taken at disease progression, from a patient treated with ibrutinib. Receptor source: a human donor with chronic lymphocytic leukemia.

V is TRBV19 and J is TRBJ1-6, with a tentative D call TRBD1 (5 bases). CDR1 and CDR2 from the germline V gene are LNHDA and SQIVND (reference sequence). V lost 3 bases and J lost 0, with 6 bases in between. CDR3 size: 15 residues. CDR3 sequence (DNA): TGTGCCAGTAGTATGGGGGTCTCCTATAATTCACCCCTCCACTTT. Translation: CASSMGVSYNSPLHF.

This CDR3 reads CASSGQAQRGANVLTF. The CDR3 nucleotides are TGCGCCAGCAGTGGACAGGCCCAACGGGGGGCCAACGTCCTGACTTTC. V and J are TRBV4-1 and TRBJ2-6; 7 bases are a match to TRBD1. The CDR3 has 16 residues. Germline assignment: CDR1 MGHRA and CDR2 YSYEKL. V was pared by 6 bases and J by 4 bases, with 9 bases of the junction left unmatched.

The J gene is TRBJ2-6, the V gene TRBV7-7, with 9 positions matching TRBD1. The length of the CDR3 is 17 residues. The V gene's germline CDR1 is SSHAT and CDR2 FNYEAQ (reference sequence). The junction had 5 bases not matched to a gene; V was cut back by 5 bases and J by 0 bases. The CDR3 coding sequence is TGTGCCAGCAGCCCAGGACAGGGGACCTCTGGGGCCAACGTCCTGACTTTC. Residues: CASSPGQGTSGANVLTF.

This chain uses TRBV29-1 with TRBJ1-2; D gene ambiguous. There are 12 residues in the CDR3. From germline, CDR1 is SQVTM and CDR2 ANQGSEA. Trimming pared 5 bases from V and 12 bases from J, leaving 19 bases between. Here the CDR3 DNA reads TGCAGCGTTACGAGCCAGACCCAGGAAGACACCTTC. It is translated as CSVTSQTQEDTF.

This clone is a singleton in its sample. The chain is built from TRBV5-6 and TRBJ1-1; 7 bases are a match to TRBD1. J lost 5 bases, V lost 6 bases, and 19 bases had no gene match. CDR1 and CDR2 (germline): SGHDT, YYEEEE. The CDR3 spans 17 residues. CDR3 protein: CASKNYAHRGFGTEAFF. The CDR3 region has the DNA TGTGCCAGCAAGAATTATGCCCACAGGGGTTTCGGGACTGAAGCTTTCTTT.

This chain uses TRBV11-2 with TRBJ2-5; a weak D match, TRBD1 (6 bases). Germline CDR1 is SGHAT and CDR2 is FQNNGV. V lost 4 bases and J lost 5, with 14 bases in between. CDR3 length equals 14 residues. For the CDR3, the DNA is TGTGCCAGCAGCTCCCAGGGGTGGCGGGAGACCCAGTACTTC. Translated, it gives CASSSQGWRETQYF.

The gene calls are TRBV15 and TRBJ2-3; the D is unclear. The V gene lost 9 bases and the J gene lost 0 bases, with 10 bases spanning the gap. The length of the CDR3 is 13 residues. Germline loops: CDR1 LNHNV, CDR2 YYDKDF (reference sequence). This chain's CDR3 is CATATGSTDTQYF. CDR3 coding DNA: TGTGCCACAGCGACTGGGAGCACAGATACGCAGTATTTT.

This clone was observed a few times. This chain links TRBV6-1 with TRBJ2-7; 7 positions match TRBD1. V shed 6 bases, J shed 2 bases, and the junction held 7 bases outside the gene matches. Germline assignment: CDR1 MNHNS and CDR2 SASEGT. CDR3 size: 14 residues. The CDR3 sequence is CASSSGQATYEQYF. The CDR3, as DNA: TGTGCCAGCAGCTCCGGACAGGCAACCTACGAGCAGTACTTC.

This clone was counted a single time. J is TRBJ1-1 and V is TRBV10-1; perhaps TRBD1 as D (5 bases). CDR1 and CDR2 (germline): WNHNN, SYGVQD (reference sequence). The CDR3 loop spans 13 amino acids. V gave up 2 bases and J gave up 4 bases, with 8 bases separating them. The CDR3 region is CASSEGRGTEAFF. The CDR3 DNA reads TGCGCCAGCAGTGAGGGAAGGGGCACTGAAGCTTTCTTT.

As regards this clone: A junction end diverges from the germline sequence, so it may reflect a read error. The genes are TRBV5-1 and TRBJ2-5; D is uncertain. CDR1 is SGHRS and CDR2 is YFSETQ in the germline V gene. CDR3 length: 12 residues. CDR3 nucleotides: TGCGCCAGCAGCTTGACTGAAGAGGCCCAGTACTTC. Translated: CASSLTEEAQYF.

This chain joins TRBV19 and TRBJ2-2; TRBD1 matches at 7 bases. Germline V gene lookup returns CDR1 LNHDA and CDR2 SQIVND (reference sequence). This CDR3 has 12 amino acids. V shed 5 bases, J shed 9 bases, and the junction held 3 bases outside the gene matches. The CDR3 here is CASSSRGWELFF. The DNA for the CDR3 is TGTGCCAGTAGTTCCAGGGGGTGGGAGCTGTTTTTT.

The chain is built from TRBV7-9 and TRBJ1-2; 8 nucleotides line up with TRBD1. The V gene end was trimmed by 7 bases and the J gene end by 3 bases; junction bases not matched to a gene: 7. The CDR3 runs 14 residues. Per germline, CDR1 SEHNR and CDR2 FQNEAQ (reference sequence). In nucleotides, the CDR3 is TGTGCCAGCATACAGACAGGGGTGGACTATGGCTACACCTTC. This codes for CASIQTGVDYGYTF.

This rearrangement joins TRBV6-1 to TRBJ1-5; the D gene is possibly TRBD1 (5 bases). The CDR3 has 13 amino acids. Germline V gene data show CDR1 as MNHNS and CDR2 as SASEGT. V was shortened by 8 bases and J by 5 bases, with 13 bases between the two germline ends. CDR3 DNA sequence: TGTGCCAGCGGGACGACCGTCTATCAGCCCCAGCATTTT. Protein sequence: CASGTTVYQPQHF.

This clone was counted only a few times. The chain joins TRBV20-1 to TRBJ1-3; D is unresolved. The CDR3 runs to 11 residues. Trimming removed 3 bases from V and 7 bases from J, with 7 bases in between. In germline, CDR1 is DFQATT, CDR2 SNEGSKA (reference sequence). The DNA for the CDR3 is TGCAGTGCTAGGGTGGGCAACACCATATATTTT. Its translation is CSARVGNTIYF.

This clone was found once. CDR3 coding DNA: TGTGCCAGCAGCCAGCCTCCGGGACAGGGGCGCCGGGCGTACTTC. Amino acid sequence: CASSQPPGQGRRAYF. The rearrangement uses TRBV5-6 and TRBJ2-7, with 10 bases aligning to TRBD1. V lost 4 bases and J lost 12; bases outside the gene matches: 16. This CDR3 is built from 15 residues. Germline loops: CDR1 SGHDT, CDR2 YYEEEE. Based on the CDR3 plus reference TRBV5-6 and TRBJ2-7, the full variable domain is DAGVTQSPTHLIKTRGQQVTLRCSPKSGHDTVSWYQQALGQGPQFIFQYYEEEERQRGNFPDRFSGHQFPNYSSELNVNALLLGDSALYLCASSQPPGQGRRAYFGPGTRLTVT.

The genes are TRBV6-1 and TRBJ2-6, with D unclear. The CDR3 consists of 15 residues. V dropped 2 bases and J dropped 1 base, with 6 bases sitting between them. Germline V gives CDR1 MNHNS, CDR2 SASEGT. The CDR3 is CASSEFTSGANVLTF. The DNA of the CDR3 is TGTGCCAGCAGTGAATTTACATCTGGGGCCAACGTCCTGACTTTC.

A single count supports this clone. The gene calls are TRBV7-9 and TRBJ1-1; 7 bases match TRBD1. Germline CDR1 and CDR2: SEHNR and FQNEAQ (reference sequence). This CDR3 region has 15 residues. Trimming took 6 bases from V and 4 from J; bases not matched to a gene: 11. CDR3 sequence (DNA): TGTGCCAGCAGGCTACCCACAGGGGTAGTCACTGAAGCTTTCTTT. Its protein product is CASRLPTGVVTEAFF.

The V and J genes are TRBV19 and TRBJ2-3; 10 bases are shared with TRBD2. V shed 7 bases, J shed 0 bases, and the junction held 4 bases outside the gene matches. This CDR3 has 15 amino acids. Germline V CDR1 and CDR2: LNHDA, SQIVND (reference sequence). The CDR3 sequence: CASTNSGGSTDTQYF. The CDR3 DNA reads TGTGCCAGTACAAATAGCGGGGGGAGCACAGATACGCAGTATTTT.

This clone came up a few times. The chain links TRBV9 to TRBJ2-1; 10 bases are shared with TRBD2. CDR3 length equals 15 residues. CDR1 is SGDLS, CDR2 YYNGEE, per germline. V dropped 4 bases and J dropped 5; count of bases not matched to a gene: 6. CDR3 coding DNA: TGTGCCAGCAGCTCCGTAGCGGGGGGAGACAATGAGCAGTTCTTC. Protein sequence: CASSSVAGGDNEQFF.

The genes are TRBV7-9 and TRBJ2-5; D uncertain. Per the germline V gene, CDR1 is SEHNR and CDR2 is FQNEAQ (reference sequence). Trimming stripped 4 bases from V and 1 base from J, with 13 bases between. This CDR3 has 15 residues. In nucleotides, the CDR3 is TGTGCCAGCAGCTACCAGCCGGGTTTCCAAGAGACCCAGTACTTC. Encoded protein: CASSYQPGFQETQYF.